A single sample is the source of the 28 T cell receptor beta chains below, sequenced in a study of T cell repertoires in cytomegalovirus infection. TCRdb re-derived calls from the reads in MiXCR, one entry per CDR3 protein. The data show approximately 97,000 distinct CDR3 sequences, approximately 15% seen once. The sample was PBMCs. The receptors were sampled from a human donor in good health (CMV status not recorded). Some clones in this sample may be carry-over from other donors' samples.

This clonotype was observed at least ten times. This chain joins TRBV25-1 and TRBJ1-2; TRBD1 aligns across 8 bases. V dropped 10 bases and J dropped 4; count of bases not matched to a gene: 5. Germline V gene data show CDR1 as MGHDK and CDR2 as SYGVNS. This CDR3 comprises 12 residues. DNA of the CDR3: TGTGCCACCCGGACAGGGACCTATGGCTACACCTTC. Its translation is CATRTGTYGYTF.

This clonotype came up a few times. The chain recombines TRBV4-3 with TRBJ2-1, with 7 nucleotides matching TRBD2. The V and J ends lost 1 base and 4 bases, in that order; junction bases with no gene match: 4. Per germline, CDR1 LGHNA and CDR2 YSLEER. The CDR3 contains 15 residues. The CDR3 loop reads CASSQGGGSYNEQFF. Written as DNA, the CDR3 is TGCGCCAGCAGCCAAGGAGGCGGGAGTTACAATGAGCAGTTCTTC.

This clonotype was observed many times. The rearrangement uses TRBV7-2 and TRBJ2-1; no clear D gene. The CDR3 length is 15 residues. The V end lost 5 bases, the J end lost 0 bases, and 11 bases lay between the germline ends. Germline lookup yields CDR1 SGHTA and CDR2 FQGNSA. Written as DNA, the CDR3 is TGTGCCAGCAGCCGAAGTGCTAGCTCCTACAATGAGCAGTTCTTC. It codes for CASSRSASSYNEQFF.

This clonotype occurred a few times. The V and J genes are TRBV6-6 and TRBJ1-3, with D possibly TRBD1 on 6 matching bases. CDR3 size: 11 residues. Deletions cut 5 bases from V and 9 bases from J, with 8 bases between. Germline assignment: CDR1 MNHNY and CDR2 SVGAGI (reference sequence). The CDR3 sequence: CASSARGTIYF. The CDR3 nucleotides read TGTGCCAGCAGTGCCAGGGGCACCATATATTTT.

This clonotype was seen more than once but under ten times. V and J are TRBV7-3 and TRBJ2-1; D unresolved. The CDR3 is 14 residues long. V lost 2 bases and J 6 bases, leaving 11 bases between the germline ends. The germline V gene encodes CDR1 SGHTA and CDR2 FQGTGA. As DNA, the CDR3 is TGTGCCAGCAGCTTATTCCAGACCCCCAATGAGCAGTTCTTC. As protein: CASSLFQTPNEQFF.

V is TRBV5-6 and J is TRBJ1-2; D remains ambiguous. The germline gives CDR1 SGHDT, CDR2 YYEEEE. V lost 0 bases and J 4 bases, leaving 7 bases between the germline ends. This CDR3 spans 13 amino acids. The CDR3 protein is CASSLGSPYGYTF. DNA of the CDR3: TGTGCCAGCAGCTTGGGTAGCCCCTATGGCTACACCTTC.

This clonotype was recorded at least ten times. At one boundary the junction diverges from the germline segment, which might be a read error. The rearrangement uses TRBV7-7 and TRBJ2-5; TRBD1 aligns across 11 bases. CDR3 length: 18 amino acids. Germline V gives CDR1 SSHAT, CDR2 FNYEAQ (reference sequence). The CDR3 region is CASTPPHPPGQGVGTQYF. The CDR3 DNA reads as TGTGCTAGCACCCCCCCCCACCCGCCGGGACAGGGGGTTGGGACCCAGTACTTC.

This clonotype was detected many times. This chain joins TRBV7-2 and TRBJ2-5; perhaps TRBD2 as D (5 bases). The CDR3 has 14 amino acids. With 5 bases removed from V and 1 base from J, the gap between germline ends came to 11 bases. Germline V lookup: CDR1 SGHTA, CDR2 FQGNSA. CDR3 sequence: CASSATRRQETQYF. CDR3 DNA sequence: TGTGCCAGCAGCGCAACTAGGCGCCAAGAGACCCAGTACTTC. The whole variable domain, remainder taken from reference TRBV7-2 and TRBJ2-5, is GAGVSQSPSNKVTEKGKDVELRCDPISGHTALYWYRQSLGQGLEFLIYFQGNSAPDKSGLPSDRFSAERTGGSVSTLTIQRTQQEDSAVYLCASSATRRQETQYFGPGTRLLVL.

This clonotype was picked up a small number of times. The CDR3 sequence: CASSRRIGTEAFF. The DNA for the CDR3 is TGTGCCAGCAGCCGGAGAATCGGCACTGAAGCTTTCTTT. The chain couples TRBV5-4 to TRBJ1-1; no clear D gene. Trimming took 4 bases from V and 4 from J, leaving 11 bases between them. This CDR3 is built from 13 residues. Germline V gives CDR1 SGHNT, CDR2 YYREEE (reference sequence).

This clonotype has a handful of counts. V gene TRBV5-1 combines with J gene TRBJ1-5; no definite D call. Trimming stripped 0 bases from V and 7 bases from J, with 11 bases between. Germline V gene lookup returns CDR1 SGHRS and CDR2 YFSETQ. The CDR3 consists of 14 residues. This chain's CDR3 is CASSLGAEGQPQHF. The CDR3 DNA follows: TGCGCCAGCAGCTTGGGAGCGGAAGGGCAGCCCCAGCATTTT. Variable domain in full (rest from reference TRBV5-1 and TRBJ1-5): KAGVTQTPRYLIKTRGQQVTLSCSPISGHRSVSWYQQTPGQGLQFLFEYFSETQRNKGNFPGRFSGRQFSNSRSEMNVSTLELGDSALYLCASSLGAEGQPQHFGDGTRLSIL.

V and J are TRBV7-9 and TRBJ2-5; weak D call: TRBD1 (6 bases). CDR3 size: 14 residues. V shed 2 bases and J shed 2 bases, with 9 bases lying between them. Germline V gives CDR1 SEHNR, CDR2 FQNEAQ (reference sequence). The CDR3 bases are TGTGCCAGCAGCTTAAGCCAGGGGCAAGAGACCCAGTACTTC. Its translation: CASSLSQGQETQYF.

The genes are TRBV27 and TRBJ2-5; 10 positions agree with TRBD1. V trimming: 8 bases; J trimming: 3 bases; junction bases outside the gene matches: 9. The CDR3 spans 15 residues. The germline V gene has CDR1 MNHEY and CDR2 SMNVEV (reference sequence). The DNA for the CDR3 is TGTGCCAGCTCCCTGGGACAGGGGACTGAAGAGACCCAGTACTTC. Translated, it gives CASSLGQGTEETQYF.

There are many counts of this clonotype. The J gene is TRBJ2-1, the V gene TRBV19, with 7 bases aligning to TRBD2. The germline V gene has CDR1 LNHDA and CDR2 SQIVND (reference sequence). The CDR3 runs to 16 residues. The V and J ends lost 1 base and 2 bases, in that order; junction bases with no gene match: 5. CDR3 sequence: CASSIGSGDTYNEQFF. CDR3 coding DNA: TGTGCCAGTAGTATAGGGAGCGGGGATACCTACAATGAGCAGTTCTTC.

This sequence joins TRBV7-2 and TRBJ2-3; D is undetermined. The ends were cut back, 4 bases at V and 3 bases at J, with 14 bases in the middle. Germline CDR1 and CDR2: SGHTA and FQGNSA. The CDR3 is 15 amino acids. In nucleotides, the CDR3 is TGTGCCAGCAGCTCAAACCCGGTGGGAACAGATACGCAGTATTTT. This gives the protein CASSSNPVGTDTQYF.

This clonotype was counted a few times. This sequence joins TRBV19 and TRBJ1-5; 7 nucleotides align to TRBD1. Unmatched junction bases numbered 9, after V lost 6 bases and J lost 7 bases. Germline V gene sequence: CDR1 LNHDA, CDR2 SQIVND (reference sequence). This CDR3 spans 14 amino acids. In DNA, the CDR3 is TGTGCCAGTAGGACAGGGAATGGAGTACAGCCCCAGCATTTT. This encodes CASRTGNGVQPQHF.

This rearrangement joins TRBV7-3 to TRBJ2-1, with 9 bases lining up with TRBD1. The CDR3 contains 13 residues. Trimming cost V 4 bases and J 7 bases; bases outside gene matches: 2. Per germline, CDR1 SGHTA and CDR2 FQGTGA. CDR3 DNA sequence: TGTGCCAGCAGCTGGGACAGGGCTAATGAGCAGTTCTTC. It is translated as CASSWDRANEQFF.

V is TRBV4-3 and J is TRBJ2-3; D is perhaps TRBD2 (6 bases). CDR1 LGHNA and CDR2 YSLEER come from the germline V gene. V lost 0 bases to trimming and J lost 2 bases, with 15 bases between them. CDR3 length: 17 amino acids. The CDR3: CASSQDETSSPTDTQYF. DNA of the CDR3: TGCGCCAGCAGCCAAGATGAAACTAGCTCCCCCACAGATACGCAGTATTTT.

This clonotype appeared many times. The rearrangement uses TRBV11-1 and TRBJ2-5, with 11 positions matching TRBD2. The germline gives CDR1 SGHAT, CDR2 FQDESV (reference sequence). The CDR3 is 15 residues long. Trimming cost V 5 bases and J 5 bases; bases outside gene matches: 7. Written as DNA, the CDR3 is TGTGCCAGCAGCCAGAGGACTAGCGGGTTGGAGACCCAGTACTTC. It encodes CASSQRTSGLETQYF.

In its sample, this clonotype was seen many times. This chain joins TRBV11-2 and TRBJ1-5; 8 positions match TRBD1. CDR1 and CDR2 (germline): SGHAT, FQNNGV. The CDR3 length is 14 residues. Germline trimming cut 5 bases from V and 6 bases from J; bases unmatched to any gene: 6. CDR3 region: CASSRGTGGQPQHF. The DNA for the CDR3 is TGTGCCAGCAGCCGGGGGACAGGCGGTCAGCCCCAGCATTTT.

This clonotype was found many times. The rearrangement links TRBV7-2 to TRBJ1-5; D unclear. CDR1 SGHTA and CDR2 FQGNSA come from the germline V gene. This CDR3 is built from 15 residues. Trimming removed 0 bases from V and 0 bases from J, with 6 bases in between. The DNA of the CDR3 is TGTGCCAGCAGCTTAGCGACGGCTAGCAATCAGCCCCAGCATTTT. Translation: CASSLATASNQPQHF.

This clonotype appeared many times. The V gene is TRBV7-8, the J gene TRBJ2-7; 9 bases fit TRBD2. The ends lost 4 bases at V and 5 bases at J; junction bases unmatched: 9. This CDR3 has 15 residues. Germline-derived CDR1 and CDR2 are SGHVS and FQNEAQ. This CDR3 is CASSSPAGGHDEQYF. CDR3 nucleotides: TGTGCCAGCAGCTCCCCCGCGGGGGGGCACGACGAGCAGTACTTC.

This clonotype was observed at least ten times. The CDR3 nucleotides read TGTGCCAGCAGCGGAGGAGGCACCTACGAGCAGTACTTC. This encodes CASSGGGTYEQYF. V gene TRBV2 combines with J gene TRBJ2-7; TRBD2 is a possible D gene (5 bases). The CDR3 is made up of 13 amino acids. Germline values: CDR1 SNHLY, CDR2 FYNNEI. V dropped 6 bases and J dropped 2 bases, with 11 bases sitting between them.

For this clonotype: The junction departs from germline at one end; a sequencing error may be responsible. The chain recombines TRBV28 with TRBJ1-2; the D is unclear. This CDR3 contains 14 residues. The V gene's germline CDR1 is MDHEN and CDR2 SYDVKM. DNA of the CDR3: TGTGCCAGCAGTTTCGACCGGGGTAACTATGGCTGCACCTTC. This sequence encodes CASSFDRGNYGCTF.

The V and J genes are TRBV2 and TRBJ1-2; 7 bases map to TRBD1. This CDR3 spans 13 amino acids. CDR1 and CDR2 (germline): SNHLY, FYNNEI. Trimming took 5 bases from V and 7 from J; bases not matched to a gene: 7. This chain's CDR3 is CASSPTGLRGYTF. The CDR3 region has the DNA TGTGCCAGCAGTCCGACAGGGTTGCGTGGCTACACCTTC.

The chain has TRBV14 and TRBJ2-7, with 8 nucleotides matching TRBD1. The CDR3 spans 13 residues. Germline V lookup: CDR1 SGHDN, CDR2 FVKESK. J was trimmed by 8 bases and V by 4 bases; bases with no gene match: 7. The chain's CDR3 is CASSRSTGDKQYF. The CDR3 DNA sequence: TGTGCCAGCAGCCGATCGACAGGGGATAAGCAGTACTTC.

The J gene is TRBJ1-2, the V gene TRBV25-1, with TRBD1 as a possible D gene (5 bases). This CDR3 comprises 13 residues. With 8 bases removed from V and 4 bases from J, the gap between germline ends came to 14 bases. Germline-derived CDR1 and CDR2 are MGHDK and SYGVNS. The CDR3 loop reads CASRPDKGYGYTF. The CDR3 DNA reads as TGTGCCAGCCGCCCGGACAAGGGCTATGGCTACACCTTC.

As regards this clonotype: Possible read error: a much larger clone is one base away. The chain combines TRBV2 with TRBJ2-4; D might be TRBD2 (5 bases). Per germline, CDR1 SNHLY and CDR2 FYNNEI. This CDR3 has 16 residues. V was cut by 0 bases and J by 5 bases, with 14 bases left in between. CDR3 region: CASSEALPEAQNIQYF. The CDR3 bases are TGTGCCAGCAGTGAAGCGCTTCCGGAGGCCCAAAACATTCAGTACTTC. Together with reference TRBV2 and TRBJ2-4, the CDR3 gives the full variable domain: EPEVTQTPSHQVTQMGQEVILRCVPISNHLYFYWYRQILGQKVEFLVSFYNNEISEKSEIFDDQFSVERPDGSNFTLKIRSTKLEDSAMYFCASSEALPEAQNIQYFGAGTRLSVL.

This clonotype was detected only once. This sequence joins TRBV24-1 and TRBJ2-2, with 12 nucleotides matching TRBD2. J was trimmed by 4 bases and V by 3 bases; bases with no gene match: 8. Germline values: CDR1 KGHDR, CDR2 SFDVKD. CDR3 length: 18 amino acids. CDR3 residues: CATSDIASGGARTGELFF. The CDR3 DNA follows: TGTGCCACCAGTGATATAGCTAGCGGGGGGGCCCGCACCGGGGAGCTGTTTTTT.